This paragraph covers one TCR beta chain sequence. TCRdb fed the 5' RACE reads into MiXCR, producing one record per CDR3 protein. The sample shows about 54,000 distinct CDR3 sequences, 17% of them seen only once. The sequence derives from a female donor with breast cancer. Sequenced sample: naive CD4+ T cells sorted from blood. Subset given: naive CD4+ T cells, CD4+CD45RA+CD25-.

The CDR3 nucleotides read TGTGCCAGTAGTTTTCTCCCCCAGGACAGGGGTAACAATGAGCAGTTCTTC. Translated, it gives CASSFLPQDRGNNEQFF. The gene calls are TRBV19 and TRBJ2-1, with 9 bases lining up with TRBD1. Losses at the gene ends were 5 bases for V and 5 bases for J; bases not matched to a gene: 13. The CDR3 runs to 17 residues. CDR1 is LNHDA, CDR2 SQIVND, per germline (reference sequence). Drawing the rest from reference TRBV19 and TRBJ2-1, the complete variable domain is DGGITQSPKYLFRKEGQNVTLSCEQNLNHDAMYWYRQDPGQGLRLIYYSQIVNDFQKGDIAEGYSVSREKKESFPLTVTSAQKNPTAFYLCASSFLPQDRGNNEQFFGPGTRLTVL.